The entry below describes one T cell receptor (beta chain). Its antigen remains unknown. V was trimmed by 11 bases and J by 5 bases, leaving 12 bases between them. In germline, CDR1 is LNHDA, CDR2 SQIVND (reference sequence). CDR3 length equals 11 residues. Profiles of TCR beta VDJ and CDR3 were generated from a genomic DNA template. TCRdb reanalysed the reads using MiXCR and keeps one entry per CDR3 protein. Among approximately 59,000 distinct CDR3 sequences listed, approximately 50% were seen once. Before being chosen for sequencing, patients had shown CD8+CD57+ cell expansion by flow cytometry. Severe acquired aplastic anemia affected all patients. The data stem from a study of CD8+CD57+ T cells in acquired aplastic anemia. Study outcomes and limitations: It was found that roughly 29 CD8+ CDR3 sequences were shared between patients and controls.

The sample taken for sequencing was sorted CD4+, CD8+, or CD8+CD57+ T cells (not recorded which) from PBMCs. This rearrangement joins TRBV19 to TRBJ1-1; no firm D call. The source of this sequence is a human donor with aplastic anemia. Here the CDR3 reads CASQGFTEAFF. CDR3 bases: TGTGCCTCTCAAGGGTTTACTGAAGCTTTCTTT.